This entry features one T cell receptor (beta chain) sequence. The source of the sample is a study of T cell clonotyping in hematopoietic cell transplantation. Time point noted: recipient sample about 28 days before transplant, after cytoreduction. Sequencing was performed with immunoSEQ multiplex PCR; in TCRdb, only in-frame clones are kept and a portion is missing. Of tens of thousands of clones listed, 70% to 90% are singletons. The CDR3 is 15 amino acids. Trimming removed 3 bases from V and 3 bases from J, with 17 bases in between. The V gene's germline CDR1 is GTSNPN and CDR2 SVGIG (reference sequence).

The sequence came from a man between 60 and 70 years old with biphenotypic leukemia. Some clones in this sample may be carry-over from other donors' samples. The chain joins TRBV30 to TRBJ1-2; TRBD1 might be the D (6 bases). The sequences come from peripheral blood mononuclear cells, collected before stem cell transplant. The CDR3 region has the DNA TGTGCCTGGAGATCTCCAGGGGTTTCTTACTATGGCTACACCTTC. Amino acid sequence: CAWRSPGVSYYGYTF. The full variable domain, in which reference TRBV30 and TRBJ1-2 provide the parts outside the CDR3, is SQTIHQWPATLVQPVGSPLSLECTVEGTSNPNLYWYRQAAGRGLQLLFYSVGIGQISSEVPQNLSASRPQDRQFILSSKKLLLSDSGFYLCAWRSPGVSYYGYTFGSGTRLTVV.